Below, 8 T cell receptor beta chains from the same sample are listed, as sequenced in a study of blood T cell repertoires in COVID-19. Repertoires were generated with immunoSEQ multiplex PCR, while TCRdb's copy carries only in-frame clones and drops some. This table holds approximately 230,000 clones, roughly 84% found once. The specimen was peripheral blood. The receptors were gathered from a man under 40 with active or convalescent COVID-19.

The V call is TRBV4-1, the J call TRBJ1-1; D uncertain. CDR3 length: 16 residues. V dropped 1 base and J dropped 1 base, with 13 bases sitting between them. CDR1 MGHRA and CDR2 YSYEKL come from the germline V gene. The chain's CDR3 is CASSQAYSPRNTEAFF. The CDR3 DNA sequence: TGCGCCAGCAGCCAAGCCTATTCTCCAAGGAACACTGAAGCTTTCTTT.

Notes on this clone: Sequence at one end of the junction differs from germline and may be a read error. The V gene is TRBV2, the J gene TRBJ1-5; D is uncertain. Germline V gene data show CDR1 as SNHLY and CDR2 as FYNNEI. The CDR3 extends over 14 amino acids. CDR3 amino acids: CASTELPRVVPQHF. CDR3 sequence (DNA): TGTGCCAGCACTGAACTCCCCCGGGTCGTTCCCCAGCATTTT.

The chain couples TRBV24-1 to TRBJ2-1; D ambiguous. This CDR3 contains 11 residues. The germline V and J ends were trimmed by 12 bases and 5 bases, with 10 bases remaining between them. Germline CDR1 reads KGHDR; CDR2 reads SFDVKD. In DNA, the CDR3 is TGTGCCGCCGGGTTCAACAATGAGCAGTTCTTC. Translated: CAAGFNNEQFF.

In regard to this clone: At one end, the junction sequence differs from germline, possibly due to a read error. The J gene is TRBJ2-7, the V gene TRBV12-3 or TRBV12-4, with 8 bases aligning to TRBD1. This CDR3 has 12 amino acids. CDR3 protein: CASTLGQGEQYF. The CDR3 nucleotides read TGTGCCAGCACTTTAGGACAGGGAGAGCAGTACTTC.

The V gene is TRBV6-5, the J gene TRBJ1-2; D remains unclear. From germline, CDR1 is MNHEY and CDR2 SVGAGI. Trimming stripped 2 bases from V and 4 bases from J, with 8 bases between. The CDR3 covers 13 residues. In DNA form, the CDR3 reads TGTGCCAGCAGTTACAGTAGCAGCTATGGCTACACCTTC. It is translated as CASSYSSSYGYTF.

This rearrangement joins TRBV4-3 to TRBJ2-1; 7 nucleotides align to TRBD1. The CDR3 is 18 residues long. The J segment lost 0 bases and the V segment lost 0 bases, leaving 8 bases of the junction unmatched. The germline gives CDR1 LGHNA, CDR2 YSLEER. Written as DNA, the CDR3 is TGCGCCAGCAGCCAAGAATCGGCAGGGGGTAACTCCTACAATGAGCAGTTCTTC. Translated: CASSQESAGGNSYNEQFF.

V usage is TRBV28 and J usage is TRBJ2-3; 9 bases are shared with TRBD1. This CDR3 comprises 16 residues. Germline values: CDR1 MDHEN, CDR2 SYDVKM. The junction had 8 bases not matched to a gene; V was cut back by 5 bases and J by 2 bases. This chain's CDR3 is CASSPTGTGTTDTQYF. As DNA, the CDR3 is TGTGCCAGCAGTCCCACCGGGACAGGGACCACAGATACGCAGTATTTT.

The chain employs TRBV7-2 and TRBJ1-3; 8 bases fit TRBD1. After removal of 5 bases from V and 0 bases from J, the junction contained 6 bases not matched to a gene. Germline loops: CDR1 SGHTA, CDR2 FQGNSA. The CDR3 extends over 16 amino acids. DNA for the CDR3: TGTGCCAGCAGCGCCCGACAGGGGAACTCTGGAAACACCATATATTTT. Translating gives CASSARQGNSGNTIYF.